The next 12 T cell receptor beta chains were all read from a single sample in a study of regulatory and conventional T cells in RAG deficiency (dated by TCRdb to about 2017). Library prep was done by the immunoSEQ multiplex PCR assay. TCRdb retrieved this table from immuneACCESS and kept in-frame rearrangements only. Not all clones are present; in checked studies, unresolved V genes account for under half, and no reason is known for the remainder. This sample comprises fewer than 40,000 clones, roughly 76% of them detected only once. The ten top clones hold 3.4% of the sample. Before genomic DNA extraction, conventional CD4+ T cells were isolated from blood as CD25-low CD127-high cells. This sample also belongs to another study, concerning regulatory T cells. Taken from the second paper: The multiplex PCR relied on 52 forward TRBV primers and 13 reverse TRBJ primers, and amplification bias was corrected through assay-based and computational methods.

Sequences were obtained from CD4+ effector T cells sorted from blood. These receptors all stem from a human donor in good health.

This clone was seen only a few times. The chain has TRBV18 and TRBJ1-4; unclear D gene. The CDR3 extends over 15 amino acids. Trimming removed 6 bases at V and 7 bases at J, with 18 bases between. Germline V CDR1 and CDR2: KGHSH, LQKENI. CDR3 residues: CASSPSRAGIEKLFF. The CDR3 nucleotides are TGTGCCAGCTCTCCTTCGAGGGCGGGAATTGAAAAACTGTTTTTT.

The chain joins TRBV5-1 to TRBJ1-2; 8 bases match TRBD1. The CDR3 totals 15 residues. Germline values: CDR1 SGHRS, CDR2 YFSETQ. V lost 0 bases to trimming and J lost 5 bases; unmatched junction nucleotides: 6. CDR3 bases: TGCGCCAGCAGCTTGGGTCACCAGGGGGCGTATGGCTACACCTTC. Amino acids: CASSLGHQGAYGYTF.

V gene TRBV4-1 combines with J gene TRBJ1-2, with 10 bases aligning to TRBD1. Trimming took 2 bases from V and 8 from J; bases not matched to a gene: 17. CDR1 and CDR2 from the germline V gene are MGHRA and YSYEKL. This CDR3 spans 18 amino acids. The chain's CDR3 is CASSQHHYSGTGVTGYTF. The CDR3 DNA follows: TGCGCCAGCAGCCAACACCATTATTCCGGGACAGGGGTTACAGGCTACACCTTC.

This clone was found a few times. The chain recombines TRBV10-1 with TRBJ2-7, with 9 bases matching TRBD2. Germline V CDR1 and CDR2: WNHNN, SYGVQD (reference sequence). Trimming took 0 bases from V and 1 from J; bases not matched to a gene: 4. The CDR3 is made up of 16 amino acids. The CDR3 sequence is CASSESSSGGSYEQYF. In nucleotides, the CDR3 is TGCGCCAGCAGTGAGTCGAGTAGCGGGGGTTCCTACGAGCAGTACTTC.

The table lists this clone with a few counts. The chain has TRBV9 and TRBJ2-2; TRBD1 or TRBD2 may be the D gene (5 bases each). This CDR3 has 14 residues. Trimming removed 5 bases from V and 5 bases from J, with 13 bases in between. CDR1 is SGDLS and CDR2 is YYNGEE in the germline V gene. The CDR3 protein is CASSRDPTTGELFF. The CDR3 region has the DNA TGTGCCAGCAGTCGGGACCCCACAACCGGGGAGCTGTTTTTT.

Only a few counts were recorded for this clone. The chain links TRBV6-1 to TRBJ1-3; tentative D call: TRBD1 (5 bases). With 10 bases removed from V and 2 bases from J, the gap between germline ends came to 12 bases. In germline, CDR1 is MNHNS, CDR2 SASEGT. The CDR3 extends over 13 amino acids. CDR3 amino acids: CATLPGAGNTIYF. CDR3 sequence (DNA): TGTGCCACCTTACCGGGGGCTGGAAACACCATATATTTT.

This clone was observed a handful of times. The CDR3 DNA follows: TGTGCCAGCGGCGCCGGTAACTATGGCTACACCTTC. This sequence encodes CASGAGNYGYTF. The genes are TRBV6-1 and TRBJ1-2; no clear D. This CDR3 is built from 12 residues. Germline V gives CDR1 MNHNS, CDR2 SASEGT. The V and J ends lost 8 bases and 1 base respectively, with 8 bases between them.

The gene calls are TRBV5-1 and TRBJ2-7; unclear D gene. Germline CDR1 SGHRS, CDR2 YFSETQ. V lost 4 bases, J lost 5 bases, and 13 bases lay in between. The CDR3 contains 13 residues. The CDR3 region has the DNA TGCGCCAGCAGCGCTCGCTTCGGCGACGAGCAGTACTTC. Its translation is CASSARFGDEQYF. The variable domain in full, with the rest retrieved from reference TRBV5-1 and TRBJ2-7, is KAGVTQTPRYLIKTRGQQVTLSCSPISGHRSVSWYQQTPGQGLQFLFEYFSETQRNKGNFPGRFSGRQFSNSRSEMNVSTLELGDSALYLCASSARFGDEQYFGPGTRLTVT.

V usage is TRBV2 and J usage is TRBJ1-5, with 8 bases lining up with TRBD1. This CDR3 is built from 14 residues. J gave up 5 bases and V 2 bases, and 2 bases lay outside the gene matches. CDR1 and CDR2 (germline): SNHLY, FYNNEI. The CDR3 here is CASSEMTGDQPQHF. The CDR3 bases are TGTGCCAGCAGTGAAATGACAGGGGATCAGCCCCAGCATTTT.

The genes are TRBV6-5 and TRBJ1-4; D remains ambiguous. V lost 6 bases to trimming and J lost 4 bases, with 15 bases between them. The CDR3 covers 15 residues. The V gene's germline CDR1 is MNHEY and CDR2 SVGAGI. The CDR3 region is CASSDTDRRNEKLFF. CDR3 sequence (DNA): TGTGCCAGCAGCGACACGGACCGCCGTAATGAAAAACTGTTTTTT.

This chain uses TRBV9 with TRBJ1-6; no firm D call. CDR1 is SGDLS, CDR2 YYNGEE, per germline. V was cut by 0 bases and J by 4 bases, with 8 bases left in between. This CDR3 is built from 15 residues. The CDR3 DNA sequence: TGTGCCAGCAGCGTAGGTGACGAGTATAATTCACCCCTCCACTTT. It yields the protein CASSVGDEYNSPLHF.

CDR3 in DNA: TGTGCCAGCAGGAGTTTGTGGGATGCCGGGGAGCTGTTTTTT. It translates to CASRSLWDAGELFF. V and J are TRBV2 and TRBJ2-2; D unresolved. The CDR3 covers 14 residues. Trimming took 6 bases from V and 6 from J, leaving 14 bases between them. The germline CDR1 and CDR2 sequences are SNHLY and FYNNEI.